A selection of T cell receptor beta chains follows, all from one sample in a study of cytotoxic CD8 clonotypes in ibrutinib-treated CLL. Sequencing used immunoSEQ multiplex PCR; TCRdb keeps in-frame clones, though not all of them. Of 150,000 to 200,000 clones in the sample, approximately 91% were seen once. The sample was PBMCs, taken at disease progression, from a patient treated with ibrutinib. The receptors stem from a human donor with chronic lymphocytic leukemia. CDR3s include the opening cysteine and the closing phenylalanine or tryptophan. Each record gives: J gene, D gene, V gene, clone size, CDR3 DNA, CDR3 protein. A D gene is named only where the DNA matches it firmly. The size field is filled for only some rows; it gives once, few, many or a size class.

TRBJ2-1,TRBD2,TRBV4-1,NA,TGCGCCAGCAGCCAAGTCTTCCTAGCGGAGGACAATGAGCAGTTCTTC,CASSQVFLAEDNEQFF
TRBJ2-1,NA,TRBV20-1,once,TGCAGTGTGGGGGACAATGAGCAGTTCTTC,CSVGDNEQFF
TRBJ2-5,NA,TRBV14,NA,TGTGCCAGCAGCCAAAAACAGGCAACTAAAGAGACCCAGTACTTC,CASSQKQATKETQYF
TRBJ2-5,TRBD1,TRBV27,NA,TGTGCCAGCAGTCCCGGGACAGCCCCACAAGAGACCCAGTACTTC,CASSPGTAPQETQYF
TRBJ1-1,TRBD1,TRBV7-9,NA,TGTGCCAGCAGCAGACAGGGGGTGAACACTGAAGCTTTCTTT,CASSRQGVNTEAFF
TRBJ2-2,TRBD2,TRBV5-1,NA,TGCGCCAGCAGCTTGGTTGGGGGAGGGCCCACCGGGGAGCTGTTTTTT,CASSLVGGGPTGELFF
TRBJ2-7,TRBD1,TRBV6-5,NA,TGTGCCAGCGAACCGGGACAGGGGGCGTCCGAGCAGTACTTC,CASEPGQGASEQYF
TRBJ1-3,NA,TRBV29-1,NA,TGCAGCGCAAGAGCGCGGTCTGGAAACACCATATATTTT,CSARARSGNTIYF
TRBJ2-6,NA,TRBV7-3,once,TGTGCCAGCAGCTTAATGCCAGGTATACGATCTGGGGCCAACGTCCTGACTTTC,CASSLMPGIRSGANVLTF
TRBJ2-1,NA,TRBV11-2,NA,TGTGCCAGCAGCCGTCGCGCACAAACCGGGTCCAATGAGCAGTTCTTC,CASSRRAQTGSNEQFF
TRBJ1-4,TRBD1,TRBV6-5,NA,TGTGCCAGCAGCTCCGGGGGGACAGGGGGCGGGAGACTGTTTTTT,CASSSGGTGGGRLFF
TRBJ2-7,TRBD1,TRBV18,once,TGTGCCAGCTCACCCGGGACAGTTCCGACCTACGAGCAGTACTTC,CASSPGTVPTYEQYF
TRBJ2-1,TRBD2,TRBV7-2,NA,TGTGCCAGCAGCCCCTCGTTAGCGGGAGGCTCCTACAATGAGCAGTTCTTC,CASSPSLAGGSYNEQFF
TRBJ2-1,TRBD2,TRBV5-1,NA,TGCGCCAGCAGCTTGGCCAGCGGGACTAGCCCTATCAATGAGCAGTTCTTC,CASSLASGTSPINEQFF
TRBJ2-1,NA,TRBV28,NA,TGTGCCAGCAGTTTTGACAGCTTCAATGAGCAGTTCTTC,CASSFDSFNEQFF